This is a list of T cell receptor beta chains from one sample in a study of cytomegalovirus exposure and HLA in healthy donors. Method: immunoSEQ multiplex PCR; TCRdb's copy keeps in-frame clones and lacks some. The repertoire consists of some 190,000 clones, with 76% occurring once and the leading ten covering 1.5% to 2%. Sequencing was carried out using PBMCs. The receptors were sampled from a man younger than 35 in good health and CMV-seronegative. Both conserved end residues are part of each CDR3. Each record gives: J gene, clone size, D gene, V gene, CDR3 protein, CDR3 DNA. D genes are given only for firm matches. The size field is filled for only some rows; it gives once, few, many or a size class.

j_gene: TRBJ1-1; abundance: NA; d_gene: NA; v_gene: TRBV30; CDR3aa: CAWSHRVEGTEAFF; CDR3nt: TGTGCCTGGAGTCACAGAGTAGAGGGCACTGAAGCTTTCTTT
j_gene: TRBJ2-1; abundance: NA; d_gene: NA; v_gene: TRBV30; CDR3aa: CACQGGEQFF; CDR3nt: TGTGCCTGCCAAGGGGGTGAGCAGTTCTTC
j_gene: TRBJ1-6; abundance: NA; d_gene: NA; v_gene: TRBV21-1; CDR3aa: CATPSSYNSPLHF; CDR3nt: TGTGCCACGCCCAGCTCCTATAATTCACCCCTCCACTTT
j_gene: TRBJ1-1; abundance: NA; d_gene: NA; v_gene: TRBV5-1; CDR3aa: CASSFSQGDTEAFF; CDR3nt: TGCGCCAGCAGCTTTTCACAGGGAGACACTGAAGCTTTCTTT
j_gene: TRBJ2-4; abundance: NA; d_gene: TRBD1; v_gene: TRBV30; CDR3aa: CAWSGVRTGRWENIQYF; CDR3nt: TGTGCCTGGAGTGGGGTGAGGACAGGCCGGTGGGAAAACATTCAGTACTTC
j_gene: TRBJ2-6; abundance: NA; d_gene: TRBD2; v_gene: TRBV6-1; CDR3aa: CASSALAGGSGANVLTF; CDR3nt: TGTGCCAGCAGTGCGCTAGCGGGGGGGTCTGGGGCCAACGTCCTGACTTTC
j_gene: TRBJ2-2; abundance: NA; d_gene: TRBD2; v_gene: TRBV6-1; CDR3aa: CASSGVGGTTGELFF; CDR3nt: TGTGCCAGCAGTGGGGTGGGGGGGACCACTGGGGAGCTGTTTTTT
j_gene: TRBJ1-1; abundance: NA; d_gene: NA; v_gene: TRBV18; CDR3aa: CASSPRTGAEAFF; CDR3nt: TGTGCCAGCTCACCCAGGACTGGAGCTGAAGCTTTCTTT
j_gene: TRBJ1-1; abundance: NA; d_gene: NA; v_gene: TRBV28; CDR3aa: CASSLLGGDTEAFF; CDR3nt: TGTGCCAGCAGTTTATTAGGAGGCGACACTGAAGCTTTCTTT
j_gene: TRBJ1-2; abundance: NA; d_gene: NA; v_gene: TRBV28; CDR3aa: CASSLVDYGYTF; CDR3nt: TGTGCCAGCAGTTTAGTAGACTATGGCTACACCTTC
j_gene: TRBJ2-3; abundance: NA; d_gene: NA; v_gene: TRBV21-1; CDR3aa: CAGRDSASTDTQYF; CDR3nt: TGTGCCGGCCGGGACTCGGCTAGCACAGATACGCAGTATTTT
j_gene: TRBJ2-7; abundance: NA; d_gene: NA; v_gene: TRBV4-2; CDR3aa: CASSQDRGAYEQYF; CDR3nt: TGTGCCAGCAGCCAAGACAGGGGCGCATACGAGCAGTACTTC
j_gene: TRBJ2-7; abundance: NA; d_gene: TRBD2; v_gene: TRBV7-2; CDR3aa: CASSPHRGGDYEQYF; CDR3nt: TGTGCCAGCAGCCCGCACCGCGGGGGGGACTACGAGCAGTACTTC
j_gene: TRBJ2-7; abundance: NA; d_gene: TRBD2; v_gene: TRBV6-1; CDR3aa: CASKESGVTSYEQYF; CDR3nt: TGTGCCAGCAAGGAAAGCGGGGTGACCTCCTACGAGCAGTACTTC
j_gene: TRBJ1-3; abundance: once; d_gene: NA; v_gene: TRBV28; CDR3aa: CASSFAGPNTIYF; CDR3nt: TGTGCCAGCAGTTTTGCAGGGCCCAACACCATATATTTT
j_gene: TRBJ2-3; abundance: NA; d_gene: TRBD2; v_gene: TRBV2; CDR3aa: CASNLAGDLDTQYF; CDR3nt: TGTGCCAGTAACTTAGCGGGGGATCTAGATACGCAGTATTTT
j_gene: TRBJ2-7; abundance: NA; d_gene: TRBD1; v_gene: TRBV7-6; CDR3aa: CASSLRTGSSYEQYF; CDR3nt: TGTGCCAGCAGCTTACGGACAGGGAGCTCCTACGAGCAGTACTTC
j_gene: TRBJ2-1; abundance: NA; d_gene: TRBD1; v_gene: TRBV25-1; CDR3aa: CASSQGADNEQFF; CDR3nt: TGTGCCAGCAGTCAGGGGGCGGACAATGAGCAGTTCTTC
j_gene: TRBJ1-6; abundance: NA; d_gene: NA; v_gene: TRBV11-2; CDR3aa: CASSSRDIQRPYNSPLHF; CDR3nt: TGTGCCAGCAGCTCCCGGGACATCCAACGGCCCTATAATTCACCCCTCCACTTT
j_gene: TRBJ1-5; abundance: few; d_gene: TRBD1; v_gene: TRBV19; CDR3aa: CASSIRTGSNQPQHF; CDR3nt: TGTGCCAGTAGTATTCGGACAGGTAGCAATCAGCCCCAGCATTTT
j_gene: TRBJ2-7; abundance: NA; d_gene: NA; v_gene: TRBV30; CDR3aa: CAWRQDYEQYF; CDR3nt: TGTGCCTGGAGACAGGACTACGAGCAGTACTTC
j_gene: TRBJ2-3; abundance: NA; d_gene: NA; v_gene: TRBV7-2; CDR3aa: CASSPRGWGPDTQYF; CDR3nt: TGTGCCAGCAGCCCTCGCGGATGGGGCCCAGATACGCAGTATTTT
j_gene: TRBJ1-4; abundance: NA; d_gene: TRBD1; v_gene: TRBV7-2; CDR3aa: CASSWTGQTNEKLFF; CDR3nt: TGTGCCAGCAGCTGGACGGGACAGACAAATGAAAAACTGTTTTTT
j_gene: TRBJ2-3; abundance: NA; d_gene: TRBD2; v_gene: TRBV2; CDR3aa: CASSPGLAGVSTDTQYF; CDR3nt: TGTGCCAGCAGTCCGGGACTAGCGGGGGTGAGCACAGATACGCAGTATTTT
j_gene: TRBJ2-2; abundance: NA; d_gene: NA; v_gene: TRBV7-6; CDR3aa: CASSPLGNTGELFF; CDR3nt: TGTGCCAGCAGCCCCCTCGGGAACACCGGGGAGCTGTTTTTT
j_gene: TRBJ1-2; abundance: few; d_gene: NA; v_gene: TRBV28; CDR3aa: CASSPPGGPSRYTF; CDR3nt: TGTGCCAGCAGCCCGCCCGGGGGGCCCTCTCGCTACACCTTC
j_gene: TRBJ2-5; abundance: few; d_gene: TRBD2; v_gene: TRBV29-1; CDR3aa: CSARTSGGETQYF; CDR3nt: TGCAGCGCCCGGACTAGCGGGGGCGAGACCCAGTACTTC
j_gene: TRBJ2-1; abundance: NA; d_gene: NA; v_gene: TRBV6-5; CDR3aa: CASSYSTLYNEQFF; CDR3nt: TGTGCCAGCAGTTATTCGACTCTGTACAATGAGCAGTTCTTC
j_gene: TRBJ2-4; abundance: few; d_gene: NA; v_gene: TRBV28; CDR3aa: CASSFGERVSIGNIQYF; CDR3nt: TGTGCCAGCAGCTTCGGGGAGAGGGTCTCTATTGGAAACATTCAGTACTTC
j_gene: TRBJ2-1; abundance: once; d_gene: TRBD2; v_gene: TRBV2; CDR3aa: CASSEGLAGWGEQFF; CDR3nt: TGTGCCAGCAGTGAAGGACTAGCGGGATGGGGTGAGCAGTTCTTC
j_gene: TRBJ1-6; abundance: NA; d_gene: TRBD1; v_gene: TRBV6-6; CDR3aa: CASTLDRDRSPLHF; CDR3nt: TGTGCCAGCACCCTCGACAGGGACAGGTCACCCCTCCACTTT
j_gene: TRBJ2-7; abundance: NA; d_gene: NA; v_gene: TRBV30; CDR3aa: CAWSAQDEQYF; CDR3nt: TGTGCCTGGAGTGCCCAGGACGAGCAGTACTTC
j_gene: TRBJ2-7; abundance: NA; d_gene: TRBD1; v_gene: TRBV28; CDR3aa: CASRTWKGRGSSYEQYF; CDR3nt: TGTGCCAGCAGGACCTGGAAGGGCAGGGGGAGCTCCTACGAGCAGTACTTC
j_gene: TRBJ1-6; abundance: NA; d_gene: TRBD1; v_gene: TRBV28; CDR3aa: CASSSGQGDNSPLHF; CDR3nt: TGTGCCAGCAGTTCTGGACAGGGGGATAATTCACCCCTCCACTTT
j_gene: TRBJ1-1; abundance: NA; d_gene: NA; v_gene: TRBV5-8; CDR3aa: CASSLDRGSTEAFF; CDR3nt: TGTGCCAGCAGCTTGGATCGAGGAAGCACTGAAGCTTTCTTT
j_gene: TRBJ1-1; abundance: NA; d_gene: NA; v_gene: TRBV6-6; CDR3aa: CASSYDRGTEAFF; CDR3nt: TGTGCCAGCAGTTACGATCGGGGTACTGAAGCTTTCTTT
j_gene: TRBJ2-2; abundance: NA; d_gene: TRBD1; v_gene: TRBV7-9; CDR3aa: CASARQGQVTGELFF; CDR3nt: TGTGCCAGCGCACGACAGGGGCAGGTCACCGGGGAGCTGTTTTTT
j_gene: TRBJ2-3; abundance: few; d_gene: TRBD2; v_gene: TRBV30; CDR3aa: CAWSVGAGGRDTQYF; CDR3nt: TGTGCCTGGAGTGTAGGAGCGGGAGGGAGGGATACGCAGTATTTT
j_gene: TRBJ1-5; abundance: NA; d_gene: NA; v_gene: TRBV4-1; CDR3aa: CASSQLQGKPQHF; CDR3nt: TGCGCCAGCAGCCAATTACAGGGTAAGCCCCAGCATTTT
j_gene: TRBJ2-3; abundance: NA; d_gene: TRBD2; v_gene: TRBV6-4; CDR3aa: CASSPTSGGADTQYF; CDR3nt: TGTGCCAGCAGTCCCACTAGCGGGGGGGCAGATACGCAGTATTTT
j_gene: TRBJ1-1; abundance: few; d_gene: NA; v_gene: TRBV5-4; CDR3aa: CASSSNRVDTEAFF; CDR3nt: TGTGCCAGCAGCTCTAACAGGGTAGACACTGAAGCTTTCTTT
j_gene: TRBJ2-7; abundance: NA; d_gene: NA; v_gene: TRBV4-1; CDR3aa: CASSQEPMTTYEQYF; CDR3nt: TGCGCCAGCAGCCAAGAACCTATGACTACCTACGAGCAGTACTTC